This T cell receptor (beta chain) was captured in a study of T cells in Graves' hyperthyroidism and ophthalmopathy. Amplified TCR beta CDR3 regions derived from RNA transcripts. The primer set for the first-round RT-PCR of the TCR CDR3 was HTBI. Each CDR3 protein is one row after TCRdb ran MiXCR on the multiplex PCR reads. The table lists hundreds of thousands of distinct CDR3 sequences, roughly 15% of them singletons. The CDR3 length is 15 residues. V lost 2 bases, J lost 2 bases, and 7 bases lay in between. CDR1 is SGHAT and CDR2 is FQNNGV in the germline V gene. Patients aged 18 to 65 had newly diagnosed hyperthyroidism that had lasted under 2 months. Study results and caveats: Before onset, by a median of approximately 6.8 months, the model predicted ophthalmopathy. Blood samples included most of the expanded thyroid clonotypes exceeding 0.001.

As to this clonotype: As yet, its antigen is unknown.

The origin of this receptor is a woman under 30 with Graves' hyperthyroidism. The J gene is TRBJ1-6, the V gene TRBV11-2; D is undetermined. Sequences were obtained from blood. CDR3 protein: CASSLLGTYNSPLHF. The DNA of the CDR3 is TGTGCCAGCAGCTTACTAGGGACCTATAATTCACCCCTCCACTTT.